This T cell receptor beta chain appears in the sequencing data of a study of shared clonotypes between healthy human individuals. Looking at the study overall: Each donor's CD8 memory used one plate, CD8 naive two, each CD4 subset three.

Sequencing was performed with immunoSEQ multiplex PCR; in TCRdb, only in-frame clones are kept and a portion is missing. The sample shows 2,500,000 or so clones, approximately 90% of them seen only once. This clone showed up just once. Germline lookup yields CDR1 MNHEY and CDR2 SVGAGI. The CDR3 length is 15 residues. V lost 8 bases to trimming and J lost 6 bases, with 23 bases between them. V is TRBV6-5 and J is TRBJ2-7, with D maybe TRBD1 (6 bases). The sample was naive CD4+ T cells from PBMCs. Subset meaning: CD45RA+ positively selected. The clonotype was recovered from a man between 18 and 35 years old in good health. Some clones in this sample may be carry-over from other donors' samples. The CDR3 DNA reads TGTGCCAGCTGGGACGCGGACAGCATCCACCCCGAGCAGTACTTC. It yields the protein CASWDADSIHPEQYF.